This is a list of T cell receptor beta chains from one sample in a study of identical twins. In TCRdb, the 5' RACE reads were re-called with MiXCR into one record per CDR3 protein. The sample lists 600,000 to 850,000 distinct CDR3 sequences, around a sixth seen once, with around 13% in the top ten. The same data also went into a second study, on T cells expressing NK-cell markers.

The sequenced sample consisted of PBMCs. Receptors originate from a woman in her late teens or twenties in good health. The CDR3 runs from the conserved cysteine through the conserved F or W. The order of the fields is J gene, V gene, D gene, clone size, CDR3 DNA, CDR3 protein. A D gene is named only where the DNA matches it firmly. Rows give clone size only sometimes, using once, few, many, or a class for an expanded clone.

J: TRBJ2-1
V: TRBV7-2
D: NA
size: few
DNA: TGTGCCAGCAGCTTAGTCTCCCAGGTTTTC
CDR3: CASSLVSQVF

J: TRBJ2-5
V: TRBV5-1
D: NA
size: NA
DNA: TGCGCCAGCAGCTTGTCCGGACAGCAAGAGACCCAGTACTTC
CDR3: CASSLSGQQETQYF

J: TRBJ1-5
V: TRBV6-5
D: NA
size: few
DNA: TGTGCCAGCAGTTCGAGGGGTCGGGATCAGCCCCAGCATTTT
CDR3: CASSSRGRDQPQHF

J: TRBJ2-3
V: TRBV5-6
D: NA
size: NA
DNA: TGTGCCAGCAGCCGGGGGACAGCAGCTAGCACAGATACGCAGTATTTT
CDR3: CASSRGTAASTDTQYF

J: TRBJ2-5
V: TRBV2
D: NA
size: NA
DNA: TGTGCCAGCAGTGGAGGAGGGGGCCCAGAGACCCAGTACTTC
CDR3: CASSGGGGPETQYF

J: TRBJ2-2
V: TRBV30
D: NA
size: few
DNA: TGTGCCCCGGGGCGCGGGGAGCTGTTTTTT
CDR3: CAPGRGELFF

J: TRBJ2-7
V: TRBV20-1
D: NA
size: NA
DNA: TGCAGTGCTAGACCCGGAACCTGGATAAAACAAGACGAGCAGTACTTC
CDR3: CSARPGTWIKQDEQYF

J: TRBJ2-2
V: TRBV20-1
D: TRBD2
size: few
DNA: TGCAGTGCTAGAGATACTAGCGGGAGTTACGGGGAGCTGTTTTTT
CDR3: CSARDTSGSYGELFF

J: TRBJ2-7
V: TRBV5-6
D: NA
size: NA
DNA: TGTGCCAGCAGCTTGGGGGGGGGCCAGTACGAGCAGTACTTC
CDR3: CASSLGGGQYEQYF

J: TRBJ1-4
V: TRBV12-3/TRBV12-4
D: NA
size: NA
DNA: TGTGCCAGCAGTTTAAGGTTTAATGAAAAACTGTTTTTT
CDR3: CASSLRFNEKLFF

J: TRBJ1-2
V: TRBV20-1
D: TRBD1
size: few
DNA: TGCAGTGCTGAACAGGGGGCCTTGGGCTACACCTTC
CDR3: CSAEQGALGYTF

J: TRBJ2-1
V: TRBV20-1
D: TRBD2
size: NA
DNA: TGCAGTGCTAGAGATTCAAGCCTAGCGGGAGAAGATGAGCAGTTCTTC
CDR3: CSARDSSLAGEDEQFF

J: TRBJ1-1
V: TRBV5-1
D: NA
size: many
DNA: TGCGCCAGCAGCCGGGCGGGTTTGAGCGGGCGGCAGGAAGCTTTCTTT
CDR3: CASSRAGLSGRQEAFF

J: TRBJ2-7
V: TRBV20-1
D: TRBD1
size: NA
DNA: TGCAGTGCTAGGGCCCCGGGACAGGGCTGGGTCGAGCAGTACTTC
CDR3: CSARAPGQGWVEQYF

J: TRBJ1-2
V: TRBV7-9
D: NA
size: few
DNA: TGTGCCAGCAGCTTAACGGGACCCCTCTACACCTTC
CDR3: CASSLTGPLYTF

J: TRBJ2-7
V: TRBV6-1
D: TRBD2
size: few
DNA: TGTGCCAGCAGCCGACTCCTTAGCGGGCGGGACGAGCAGTACTTC
CDR3: CASSRLLSGRDEQYF

J: TRBJ1-2
V: TRBV12-3/TRBV12-4
D: NA
size: few
DNA: TGTGCCAGCAGTTTACGGCAGGGGAAAGGCTACACCTTC
CDR3: CASSLRQGKGYTF

J: TRBJ2-3
V: TRBV12-3/TRBV12-4
D: NA
size: NA
DNA: TGTGCCAGCAGTTTAACCGAGGGCGGGGCGCAGTATTTT
CDR3: CASSLTEGGAQYF

J: TRBJ1-2
V: TRBV29-1
D: TRBD1
size: few
DNA: TGCAGCGTCGGAGGACAGGCTATCAACTATGGCTACACCTTC
CDR3: CSVGGQAINYGYTF

J: TRBJ1-3
V: TRBV20-1
D: NA
size: NA
DNA: TGCAGTGCTAGGGCTCAGGGAAGAGACACCATATATTTT
CDR3: CSARAQGRDTIYF

J: TRBJ2-7
V: TRBV10-3
D: NA
size: NA
DNA: TGTGCCATCAGTGAGTCCCCCCGGGACGAGCAGTACTTC
CDR3: CAISESPRDEQYF

J: TRBJ2-3
V: TRBV20-1
D: TRBD2
size: few
DNA: TGCAGTGCTAGCCCCTTTTGGTCGCGGGAGGCCCCCACAGATACGCAGTATTTT
CDR3: CSASPFWSREAPTDTQYF

J: TRBJ2-1
V: TRBV4-3
D: NA
size: NA
DNA: TGCGCCAGCAGCCAAGCAAACGGCAATGAGCAGTTCTTC
CDR3: CASSQANGNEQFF

J: TRBJ2-5
V: TRBV20-1
D: NA
size: NA
DNA: TGCAGTGCTAGACGCACCCCCCCGGGCCCCCAAGAGACCCAGTACTTC
CDR3: CSARRTPPGPQETQYF

J: TRBJ2-2
V: TRBV3-1
D: NA
size: many
DNA: TGTGCCAGCAGCCAAGATAGGTTCCGTTACACCGGGGAGCTGTTTTTT
CDR3: CASSQDRFRYTGELFF

J: TRBJ2-7
V: TRBV28
D: NA
size: NA
DNA: TGTGCCAGCAGTTTGTCGGTCAGGGTCGAGCAGTACTTC
CDR3: CASSLSVRVEQYF

J: TRBJ2-1
V: TRBV18
D: NA
size: NA
DNA: TGTGCCAGCTCACCATCGTACGGACACGCGTACAATGAGCAGTTCTTC
CDR3: CASSPSYGHAYNEQFF

J: TRBJ2-4
V: TRBV18
D: NA
size: NA
DNA: TGTGCCAGCTCACCCGAGGAAAACATTCAGTACTTC
CDR3: CASSPEENIQYF

J: TRBJ2-7
V: TRBV20-1
D: TRBD1
size: few
DNA: TGCAGGGCCACGACAGGGGTCCTCAACGAGCAGTACTTC
CDR3: CRATTGVLNEQYF

J: TRBJ2-1
V: TRBV11-2
D: TRBD2
size: NA
DNA: TGTGCCAGCAGCTTAGTGGGGCTAGCGGGAGGGGGGCACAATGAGCAGTTCTTC
CDR3: CASSLVGLAGGGHNEQFF

J: TRBJ2-7
V: TRBV5-1
D: NA
size: NA
DNA: TGCGCCAGCAGCTTGGGAGTGGTGGAGCTACCTGAGCAGTACTTC
CDR3: CASSLGVVELPEQYF

J: TRBJ1-2
V: TRBV20-1
D: NA
size: NA
DNA: TGCAGTGCTTCGGACGAAGGGGATGGCTACACCTTC
CDR3: CSASDEGDGYTF

J: TRBJ2-2
V: TRBV7-9
D: NA
size: NA
DNA: TGTGCCAGCAGCTTATTATTCCCTGGGGAGCTGTTTTTT
CDR3: CASSLLFPGELFF

J: TRBJ2-7
V: TRBV20-1
D: TRBD1
size: NA
DNA: TGCAGTGCTAGTGGGACAGGGGGCAATTCCTACGAGCAGTACTTC
CDR3: CSASGTGGNSYEQYF

J: TRBJ2-5
V: TRBV20-1
D: NA
size: NA
DNA: TGCAGTGCTAGAGATCGGAGGGGGATCAGCCAAGAGACCCAGTACTTC
CDR3: CSARDRRGISQETQYF

J: TRBJ1-3
V: TRBV5-1
D: NA
size: many
DNA: TGCGCCAGCAGCCTGAGTAGCTCTGGAAACACCATATATTTT
CDR3: CASSLSSSGNTIYF

J: TRBJ2-6
V: TRBV11-2
D: TRBD2
size: many
DNA: TGTGCCAGCAGCGTACGGGGACTAGTTGACTCTGGGGCCAACGTCCTGACTTTC
CDR3: CASSVRGLVDSGANVLTF

J: TRBJ1-3
V: TRBV12-3/TRBV12-4
D: NA
size: NA
DNA: TGTGCCAGCCAGGGTGGAAACACCATATATTTT
CDR3: CASQGGNTIYF

J: TRBJ2-3
V: TRBV11-3
D: NA
size: NA
DNA: TGTGCCAGCAGCTCAAGACAGGCAGGCACAGATACGCAGTATTTT
CDR3: CASSSRQAGTDTQYF

J: TRBJ1-4
V: TRBV12-3/TRBV12-4
D: NA
size: NA
DNA: TGTGCCAGCAGTCCACGTTTTGGGGCCGAGCGGGAAAAACTGTTTTTT
CDR3: CASSPRFGAEREKLFF

J: TRBJ2-6
V: TRBV11-1
D: TRBD1
size: few
DNA: TGTGCCAGCAGCTCCCTACCGGACAGGGTGGGCTCTGGGGCCAACGTCCTGACTTTC
CDR3: CASSSLPDRVGSGANVLTF